This record looks at one TCR beta chain sequence and its context. Exposed enrollees had met someone with a PCR-confirmed or clinician-diagnosed COVID-19 case at some point within the 2 weeks before study entry. The CDR3 runs 15 residues. The germline V and J ends were trimmed by 0 bases and 3 bases, with 12 bases remaining between them. Germline values: CDR1 MNHEY, CDR2 SVGAGI. In the original workflow: Counts of nucleated cells, estimated from reference gene primer amplification, were obtained. The method was immunoSEQ multiplex PCR; TCRdb's version includes in-frame clones alone and lacks a portion of them. Clone size and the V and J calls come from that table; the DNA yielded D and trimming. The sample includes 300,000 to 400,000 clones, 85% of them seen just once. These data belong to a study of blood T cell repertoires in COVID-19. Study context: Some COVID-19 samples were acute and others convalescent; all came from the United States, Italy and Spain. From T cells, B-cell-depleted T cells, or PBMCs came the material, which was cDNA or gDNA.

The source is a woman aged 30 to 39 who had been exposed to COVID-19. The chain links TRBV6-5 to TRBJ2-7; perhaps TRBD2 as D (6 bases). Specimen: PBMCs or T cells enriched from blood (not recorded which). The CDR3 is CASSYSGGKVYEQYF. In nucleotides, the CDR3 is TGTGCCAGCAGTTACTCGGGGGGTAAGGTCTACGAGCAGTACTTC.